This T cell receptor beta chain was sequenced during a study of blood T cell repertoires in COVID-19. About the study: Samples taken during acute and convalescent COVID-19 were collected in the United States, Italy and Spain.

Those enrolled, adults aged roughly 18 to 90 years, came from 20 to 25 US areas. Recovery meant two consecutive negative NP/OP PCR tests, professional clearance, or resolved symptoms. Germline V gives CDR1 MNHEY, CDR2 SMNVEV (reference sequence). V was pared by 6 bases and J by 3 bases, with 18 bases between. There are 15 residues in the CDR3. Authors' data handling: Reference gene primers were amplified, and this amplification served to estimate nucleated cell counts. Using immunoSEQ multiplex PCR, the repertoire was profiled, and TCRdb retains in-frame clones only, with some absent. The V and J calls and clone size are taken from that table; D and trimming were inferred from the DNA. Of about 320,000 clones listed, around 90% are singletons.

The source of this sequence is a man between 60 and 75 years old who had recovered from COVID-19. The chain has TRBV27 and TRBJ2-7; no firm D call. Sequencing was performed on PBMCs or T cells enriched from blood (not recorded which). The CDR3 bases are TGTGCCAGCAGCACCCCGAGTAGTTCCTACTACGAGCAGTACTTC. It is translated as CASSTPSSSYYEQYF.